This TCR beta chain was recorded in a study of blood T cell repertoires in COVID-19. Across the study: COVID-19 samples, acute and convalescent, were from the United States, Italy and Spain. From T cells, B-cell-depleted T cells, or PBMCs came the material, which was cDNA or gDNA.

The CDR3 runs 15 residues. Trimming pared 5 bases from V and 0 bases from J, leaving 8 bases between. CDR1 and CDR2 from the germline V gene are MNHEY and SVGAGI. In the original processing: Estimation of nucleated cell counts relied on the amplification of reference gene primers. Profiling relied on immunoSEQ multiplex PCR, and the TCRdb table lists in-frame clones only, not all of them. That table supplies the V and J calls and clone size; D and trimming were determined from the DNA. The table shows 75,000 or so clones, with approximately 78% occurring only once. Sequencing input: peripheral blood. The receptor was derived from a man in his fifties or sixties with acute or convalescent COVID-19. V gene TRBV6-5 combines with J gene TRBJ1-6; D might be TRBD1 (6 bases). The CDR3 coding sequence is TGTGCCAGCAGTAGCAGGGGCTCCTATAATTCACCCCTCCACTTT. This sequence encodes CASSSRGSYNSPLHF.